The sequence of this T cell receptor (beta chain) was determined in a study of blood T cell repertoires in COVID-19. Study in general: Material from acute and convalescent COVID-19 was sourced from the United States, Italy and Spain.

How the authors handled the data: From reference gene primer amplification, estimates of nucleated cell counts were derived. Here immunoSEQ multiplex PCR was the method, and the copy in TCRdb shows in-frame clones only, minus some. V and J calls plus clone size are reproduced from that table; the DNA served to infer D and trimming. The sample contains roughly 330,000 clones, approximately 88% of which appear only once. Trimming pared 4 bases from V and 0 bases from J, leaving 10 bases between. The CDR3 loop spans 14 amino acids. Germline CDR1 and CDR2: SGHRS and YFSETQ. The chain couples TRBV5-1 to TRBJ1-1; TRBD1 is a possible D gene (5 bases). The sample taken for sequencing was peripheral blood. This sequence was found in a man aged 18 to 30 who had recovered from COVID-19. CDR3 DNA: TGCGCCAGCAGCGCCGGGGGGGTGAACACTGAAGCTTTCTTT. The encoded protein is CASSAGGVNTEAFF. Drawing the rest from reference TRBV5-1 and TRBJ1-1, the complete variable domain is KAGVTQTPRYLIKTRGQQVTLSCSPISGHRSVSWYQQTPGQGLQFLFEYFSETQRNKGNFPGRFSGRQFSNSRSEMNVSTLELGDSALYLCASSAGGVNTEAFFGQGTRLTVV.